The 28 T cell receptor beta chains listed next were all sequenced from one sample in a study of T cell responses to AZD1222 COVID-19 vaccine (dated by TCRdb to 2020 to 2023). The protocol used for the library was the immunoSEQ multiplex PCR assay. In TCRdb, the immuneACCESS table is reduced to in-frame sequences with V and J assigned. These tables do not hold every clone; where another copy was compared, an unresolved V gene accounts for under half, and the others remain unexplained. The table for this sample lists roughly 100,000 clones; 90% to 95% of them were counted only once. The top ten clonotypes cover 35% to 50% of the sample. What the time point label conveys for this sample: baseline before first vaccination. The starting material was peripheral blood, obtained on day 0 of AZD1222 vaccination. These receptors originate from an adult in good health.

V and J are TRBV6-5 and TRBJ1-2; D unclear. Germline CDR1 reads MNHEY; CDR2 reads SVGAGI. The CDR3 totals 13 residues. The germline V and J ends were trimmed by 2 bases and 2 bases, with 6 bases remaining between them. The CDR3 spells CASSYTVNYGYTF. Written as DNA, the CDR3 is TGTGCCAGCAGTTACACAGTAAACTATGGCTACACCTTC.

The chain is built from TRBV2 and TRBJ2-1; 7 bases fit TRBD1. Trimming at V came to 10 bases and at J to 3 bases, leaving 6 bases not matched to a gene. Germline V gene data show CDR1 as SNHLY and CDR2 as FYNNEI. The CDR3 is 13 amino acids. CDR3 sequence (DNA): TGTGCCACCCACAGGGGACACTACAATGAGCAGTTCTTC. Protein: CATHRGHYNEQFF.

J is TRBJ2-7 and V is TRBV18, with D possibly being TRBD2 (7 bases). The CDR3 is 12 amino acids. Germline V gene sequence: CDR1 KGHSH, CDR2 LQKENI. Trimming pared 5 bases from V and 6 bases from J, leaving 11 bases between. The CDR3, as DNA: TGTGCCAGCTCATCCCGGGGGGCCGAGCAGTACTTC. Protein: CASSSRGAEQYF.

The V gene is TRBV5-5, the J gene TRBJ1-1; unclear D gene. CDR1 is SGHKS and CDR2 is YYEKEE in the germline V gene (reference sequence). There are 14 residues in the CDR3. Trimming took 2 bases from V and 0 from J, leaving 8 bases between them. Here the CDR3 reads CASSFGPMNTEAFF. CDR3 coding DNA: TGTGCCAGCAGCTTTGGTCCCATGAACACTGAAGCTTTCTTT.

The rearrangement links TRBV2 to TRBJ2-5; D gene unclear. Between the trimmed V and J ends, which lost 7 bases and 0 bases, there was a span of 12 bases. Per germline, CDR1 SNHLY and CDR2 FYNNEI. There are 14 residues in the CDR3. The CDR3, as DNA: TGTGCCAGCATTAAGTCGAGTAACCAAGAGACCCAGTACTTC. It translates to CASIKSSNQETQYF.

This clone was detected only a few times. V is TRBV6-5 and J is TRBJ1-1, with TRBD1 matching over 7 bases. CDR3 size: 15 residues. Germline CDR1 is MNHEY and CDR2 is SVGAGI. The J segment lost 0 bases and the V segment lost 6 bases, leaving 7 bases of the junction unmatched. The CDR3 DNA sequence: TGTGCCAGCAGGAAAACAGGGACAGTGAACACTGAAGCTTTCTTT. This encodes CASRKTGTVNTEAFF.

This chain links TRBV12-5 with TRBJ2-7; TRBD1 or TRBD2 may be the D gene (5 bases each). The CDR3 loop spans 15 amino acids. CDR1 and CDR2 (germline): LGHNT, FRNRAP. Trimming cost V 2 bases and J 5 bases, with 16 bases left between them. The CDR3 DNA follows: TGTGCTAGTGGTTTGTCGGCCGGGACCACTGACGAGCAGTACTTC. Protein product: CASGLSAGTTDEQYF.

The chain is built from TRBV4-1 and TRBJ1-5; D may be TRBD1 (6 bases). In germline, CDR1 is MGHRA, CDR2 YSYEKL. Trimming stripped 2 bases from V and 12 bases from J, with 17 bases between. This CDR3 contains 14 residues. The chain's CDR3 is CASSQPGHRDLQHF. For the CDR3, the DNA is TGCGCCAGCAGCCAACCGGGGCACAGGGATCTCCAGCATTTT.

This clone was detected once. Other DNA sequences from this sample encode an identical CDR3 as well. The chain has TRBV18 and TRBJ2-5, with D tentatively TRBD1 (7 bases). The germline V and J ends were trimmed by 3 bases and 4 bases, with 12 bases remaining between them. There are 14 residues in the CDR3. Germline V CDR1 and CDR2: KGHSH, LQKENI. The CDR3 DNA sequence: TGTGCCAGCTCACCTGGTCAGGGGGGAGAGACCCAGTACTTC. Amino acid sequence: CASSPGQGGETQYF.

V usage is TRBV28 and J usage is TRBJ2-2; no clear D gene. The length of the CDR3 is 13 residues. CDR1 MDHEN and CDR2 SYDVKM come from the germline V gene. Trimming cost V 3 bases and J 4 bases, with 6 bases left between them. DNA for the CDR3: TGTGCCAGCAGTTTCCCGGGCACCGGGGAGCTGTTTTTT. This encodes CASSFPGTGELFF.

This rearrangement joins TRBV5-1 to TRBJ2-1; TRBD2 matches at 7 bases. Germline V gene lookup returns CDR1 SGHRS and CDR2 YFSETQ. V was pared by 0 bases and J by 2 bases, with 2 bases of the junction left unmatched. This CDR3 region has 15 residues. Here the CDR3 reads CASSLGGRPYNEQFF. CDR3 coding DNA: TGCGCCAGCAGCTTGGGCGGGAGACCCTACAATGAGCAGTTCTTC.

This chain uses TRBV18 with TRBJ2-3, with unresolved D. Germline V gene lookup returns CDR1 KGHSH and CDR2 LQKENI. Deletions cut 2 bases from V and 5 bases from J, with 11 bases between. CDR3 length: 14 residues. CDR3 protein: CASSPGMRGDTQYF. DNA of the CDR3: TGTGCCAGCTCACCAGGAATGAGAGGAGATACGCAGTATTTT.

This chain joins TRBV9 and TRBJ1-1, with no clear D. Trimming cost V 4 bases and J 0 bases, with 13 bases left between them. The CDR3 is 15 amino acids. The germline CDR1 and CDR2 sequences are SGDLS and YYNGEE. CDR3 nucleotide sequence: TGTGCCAGCAGCCCTCAGCCGGAGATGAACACTGAAGCTTTCTTT. Its protein product is CASSPQPEMNTEAFF.

The CDR3 nucleotides are TGTGCCAGTAGTAGGCCAGACTATAATTCACCCCTCCACTTT. This sequence encodes CASSRPDYNSPLHF. The chain combines TRBV19 with TRBJ1-6; D remains unclear. Trimming took 4 bases from V and 3 from J, leaving 7 bases between them. The germline gives CDR1 LNHDA, CDR2 SQIVND (reference sequence). This CDR3 is 14 amino acids long.

V gene TRBV7-2 combines with J gene TRBJ1-2; D is possibly TRBD1 (5 bases). Germline values: CDR1 SGHTA, CDR2 FQGNSA. The CDR3 extends over 14 amino acids. Trimming left V 4 bases short and J 0 bases short, with 9 bases between. The CDR3 loop reads CASSSGRANYGYTF. The CDR3 DNA reads TGTGCCAGCAGCTCAGGGAGAGCTAACTATGGCTACACCTTC.

The rearrangement uses TRBV19 and TRBJ2-7; no firm D call. The germline V gene has CDR1 LNHDA and CDR2 SQIVND (reference sequence). Trimming removed 7 bases from V and 2 bases from J, with 15 bases in between. The CDR3 totals 14 residues. For the CDR3, the DNA is TGTGCCAGTAATTCAAGGCATACCACCTACGAGCAGTACTTC. Translating it yields CASNSRHTTYEQYF.

A few counts support this clone. V usage is TRBV27 and J usage is TRBJ1-2, with D tentatively TRBD1 (5 bases). The CDR3 is made up of 13 amino acids. Germline V gene lookup returns CDR1 MNHEY and CDR2 SMNVEV (reference sequence). V lost 7 bases to trimming and J lost 8 bases, with 17 bases between them. In nucleotides, the CDR3 is TGTGCCAGCACCCCCGGGGGTGGGGCGGGCTACACCTTC. It yields the protein CASTPGGGAGYTF.

The V gene is TRBV5-8, the J gene TRBJ1-5; D call uncertain. The CDR3 is 12 residues long. In germline, CDR1 is SGHTS, CDR2 YDEGEE. The germline V and J ends were trimmed by 4 bases and 3 bases, with 5 bases remaining between them. The CDR3 nucleotides read TGTGCCAGCAGCCCCTTCAATCAGCCCCAGCATTTT. Translating it yields CASSPFNQPQHF. The full variable domain, completed using reference TRBV5-8 and TRBJ1-5, is EAGVTQSPTHLIKTRGQQATLRCSPISGHTSVYWYQQALGLGLQFLLWYDEGEERNRGNFPPRFSGRQFPNYSSELNVNALELEDSALYLCASSPFNQPQHFGDGTRLSIL.

The V gene is TRBV6-5, the J gene TRBJ2-1; 9 bases are a match to TRBD1. J lost 8 bases, V lost 2 bases, and 4 bases had no gene match. CDR1 MNHEY and CDR2 SVGAGI come from the germline V gene. The CDR3 has 14 amino acids. CDR3 DNA sequence: TGTGCCAGCAGTTACGGGACAGGGAAAGATGAGCAGTTCTTC. It encodes CASSYGTGKDEQFF.

The chain couples TRBV28 to TRBJ1-3; unclear D gene. Germline values: CDR1 MDHEN, CDR2 SYDVKM. The length of the CDR3 is 15 residues. V gave up 3 bases and J gave up 3 bases, with 12 bases separating them. Here the CDR3 DNA reads TGTGCCAGCAGTTTGGCAGGACCGAGTGGAAACACCATATATTTT. Residues: CASSLAGPSGNTIYF.

The V call is TRBV6-4, the J call TRBJ2-3; 7 nucleotides align to TRBD2. The CDR3 sequence is 14 residues long. Germline trimming cut 6 bases from V and 8 bases from J; bases unmatched to any gene: 11. The germline V gene has CDR1 MRHNA and CDR2 SNTAGT. The DNA of the CDR3 is TGTGCCAGCAGCCCGATCGGTTGGGGGGGTACGCAGTATTTT. This sequence encodes CASSPIGWGGTQYF.

The chain uses TRBV5-5 and TRBJ2-7; D might be TRBD2 (5 bases). Deletions cut 2 bases from V and 4 bases from J, with 19 bases between. CDR3 length: 16 residues. CDR1 SGHKS and CDR2 YYEKEE come from the germline V gene (reference sequence). The CDR3 DNA reads as TGTGCCAGCAGCTTCGAAGGCCGGGGATCAACTTACGAGCAGTACTTC. Encoded protein: CASSFEGRGSTYEQYF.

This chain connects TRBV5-1 to TRBJ2-1; 8 positions match TRBD2. V trimming: 0 bases; J trimming: 2 bases; junction bases outside the gene matches: 1. Germline V gene lookup returns CDR1 SGHRS and CDR2 YFSETQ. CDR3 length equals 15 residues. The CDR3 is CASSLALAAYNEQFF. CDR3 nucleotides: TGCGCCAGCAGCTTGGCACTAGCGGCCTACAATGAGCAGTTCTTC.

The chain has TRBV3-1 (or the pseudogene TRBV3-2) and TRBJ2-7; TRBD2 matches 9 bases. Germline V lookup: CDR1 LGHDT, CDR2 YNNKEL (reference sequence). V lost 4 bases and J lost 4; bases outside the gene matches: 11. The CDR3 covers 16 residues. The CDR3 protein is CASSRGGGSGRYEQYF. The CDR3 DNA reads TGTGCCAGCAGCCGGGGGGGTGGTAGCGGGAGATACGAGCAGTACTTC.

V and J are TRBV29-1 and TRBJ2-7, with 9 bases aligning to TRBD1. V was clipped by 4 bases and J by 5 bases; unmatched bases: 3. The CDR3 covers 12 residues. The germline V gene encodes CDR1 SQVTM and CDR2 ANQGSEA. The CDR3 sequence is CSVGGQGHEQYF. CDR3 sequence (DNA): TGCAGCGTTGGGGGACAGGGCCACGAGCAGTACTTC.

The V call is TRBV15, the J call TRBJ2-1; 8 bases are shared with TRBD1. CDR3 length: 16 residues. V dropped 0 bases and J dropped 2; count of bases not matched to a gene: 3. Germline V gene data show CDR1 as LNHNV and CDR2 as YYDKDF (reference sequence). The CDR3 sequence is CATSRDPGGAYNEQFF. CDR3 bases: TGTGCCACCAGCAGAGATCCAGGGGGCGCCTACAATGAGCAGTTCTTC.

V usage is TRBV4-1 and J usage is TRBJ2-7, with 9 nucleotides matching TRBD2. This CDR3 has 15 amino acids. Trimming removed 1 base from V and 4 bases from J; junction bases left unmatched: 5. The germline CDR1 and CDR2 sequences are MGHRA and YSYEKL. CDR3 amino acids: CASSQGGLAIYEQYF. The CDR3 DNA follows: TGCGCCAGCAGCCAAGGGGGACTAGCTATTTACGAGCAGTACTTC.

This clone was recorded only once. V and J are TRBV11-2 and TRBJ2-1, with no clear D. Germline CDR1 reads SGHAT; CDR2 reads FQNNGV. The V and J ends lost 2 bases and 8 bases respectively, with 4 bases between them. The CDR3 loop spans 11 amino acids. DNA of the CDR3: TGTGCCAGCAGCTTAACCCATGAGCAGTTCTTC. Residues: CASSLTHEQFF.